These 24 T cell receptor beta chains were sequenced from one sample in a study of control samples from healthy donors and cancer patients. The data were produced by immunoSEQ multiplex PCR, yet TCRdb's version contains in-frame clones alone and is incomplete. This table holds about 150,000 clones, roughly 90% found once. The sequencing input was blood. The source of these receptors is a man aged 25-40 years in good health.

The rearrangement joins TRBV5-4 to TRBJ2-3; TRBD1 aligns across 10 bases. The CDR3 runs to 15 residues. V lost 3 bases and J lost 6; bases outside the gene matches: 7. Germline CDR1 is SGHNT and CDR2 is YYREEE (reference sequence). CDR3 bases: TGTGCCAGCAGCTGGGGGGGACAGGGGATGGATACGCAGTATTTT. It encodes CASSWGGQGMDTQYF.

This sequence joins TRBV7-3 and TRBJ1-1, with D possibly TRBD1 on 5 matching bases. From germline, CDR1 is SGHTA and CDR2 FQGTGA. The CDR3 has 14 amino acids. Trimming cost V 4 bases and J 3 bases, with 12 bases left between them. CDR3 DNA sequence: TGTGCCAGCAGCTCCCGCGGGGGGGACACTGAAGCTTTCTTT. It encodes CASSSRGGDTEAFF.

The rearrangement links TRBV12-3 or TRBV12-4 to TRBJ2-5, with D possibly being TRBD1 or TRBD2 (6 bases each). The ends were cut back, 5 bases at V and 5 bases at J, with 12 bases in the middle. The CDR3 totals 13 residues. For the CDR3, the DNA is TGTGCCAGCAGTGCCTCGGGGGCCGAGACCCAGTACTTC. Translation: CASSASGAETQYF.

The V and J genes are TRBV27 and TRBJ1-1; possible D gene TRBD1, 5 bases. V was shortened by 7 bases and J by 1 base, with 10 bases between the two germline ends. Germline CDR1 and CDR2: MNHEY and SMNVEV (reference sequence). The CDR3 is made up of 13 amino acids. CDR3 protein: CASMWGTNTEAFF. CDR3 coding DNA: TGTGCCAGCATGTGGGGCACGAACACTGAAGCTTTCTTT.

The V gene is TRBV7-2, the J gene TRBJ2-7, with TRBD2 identical over 8 bases. Per germline, CDR1 SGHTA and CDR2 FQGNSA. J lost 4 bases, V lost 5 bases, and 7 bases had no gene match. The CDR3 has 14 residues. CDR3 residues: CASSRGGSAYEQYF. Written as DNA, the CDR3 is TGTGCCAGCAGCCGGGGGGGTTCGGCATACGAGCAGTACTTC.

The J gene is TRBJ2-1, the V gene TRBV6-2 or TRBV6-3; TRBD2 aligns across 8 bases. CDR1 is MNHEY, CDR2 SVGEGT, per germline. The V segment lost 5 bases and the J segment 16 bases; nucleotides outside the gene matches: 10. There are 12 residues in the CDR3. The CDR3 spells CASSRPGLGPFF. Here the CDR3 DNA reads TGTGCCAGCAGTCGACCGGGACTAGGGCCCTTCTTC.

This sequence joins TRBV6-6 and TRBJ2-7, with TRBD2 matching over 10 bases. This CDR3 is built from 14 residues. V lost 7 bases and J lost 4; bases outside the gene matches: 7. Germline-derived CDR1 and CDR2 are MNHNY and SVGAGI (reference sequence). CDR3 sequence (DNA): TGTGCCAGCACCACAGCGGGGGGGCCATACGAGCAGTACTTC. Translated: CASTTAGGPYEQYF.

This rearrangement joins TRBV5-6 to TRBJ1-2; TRBD1 aligns across 10 bases. Germline values: CDR1 SGHDT, CDR2 YYEEEE. The trim removed 4 bases at V and 5 bases at J, leaving 2 bases unmatched. The CDR3 extends over 13 amino acids. CDR3 loop: CASSRTGGYGYTF. The CDR3 nucleotides read TGTGCCAGCAGCCGGACAGGGGGATATGGCTACACCTTC.

This rearrangement joins TRBV5-5 to TRBJ2-7; TRBD1 matches 11 bases. V was clipped by 4 bases and J by 11 bases; unmatched bases: 8. The CDR3 has 13 residues. Germline values: CDR1 SGHKS, CDR2 YYEKEE (reference sequence). The CDR3 here is CASSVGQGVRKYF. CDR3 in DNA: TGTGCCAGCAGCGTGGGACAGGGGGTCAGAAAGTACTTC.

This clone was counted between two and nine times. The chain joins TRBV7-8 to TRBJ1-2; the match to TRBD1 covers 7 bases. V trimming: 4 bases; J trimming: 4 bases; junction bases outside the gene matches: 6. The CDR3 runs 14 residues. Germline V CDR1 and CDR2: SGHVS, FQNEAQ. The CDR3 bases are TGTGCCAGCAGCTCCATTTCAGGGGGCTATGGCTACACCTTC. This sequence encodes CASSSISGGYGYTF.

The V call is TRBV6-6, the J call TRBJ1-5, with D unclear. Deletions cut 7 bases from V and 0 bases from J, with 10 bases between. Germline-derived CDR1 and CDR2 are MNHNY and SVGAGI (reference sequence). The CDR3 has 14 residues. The CDR3 DNA reads TGTGCCAGCAATGGGCCCTATAGCAATCAGCCCCAGCATTTT. It specifies CASNGPYSNQPQHF.

The chain uses TRBV18 and TRBJ1-1; no firm D call. CDR1 and CDR2 (germline): KGHSH, LQKENI. Trimming left V 3 bases short and J 1 base short, with 9 bases between. The CDR3 loop spans 14 amino acids. CDR3 coding DNA: TGTGCCAGCTCACCCCAGGTTGGGAACACTGAAGCTTTCTTT. Encoded protein: CASSPQVGNTEAFF.

The rearrangement joins TRBV12-5 to TRBJ2-3; D possibly corresponds to TRBD1 (5 bases). Germline V gene data show CDR1 as LGHNT and CDR2 as FRNRAP. CDR3 length: 12 amino acids. V shed 3 bases and J shed 5 bases, with 6 bases lying between them. The CDR3 here is CASGLRGDTQYF. The CDR3 DNA reads TGTGCTAGTGGTTTAAGGGGAGATACGCAGTATTTT.

This chain uses TRBV24-1 with TRBJ2-3; possibly TRBD2 for D (6 bases). Trimming shortened V by 5 bases and J by 3 bases, and 14 bases separated the two germline ends. Germline V lookup: CDR1 KGHDR, CDR2 SFDVKD. CDR3 size: 15 residues. CDR3 sequence: CATSGSGATTDTQYF. As DNA, the CDR3 is TGTGCCACCAGTGGTTCGGGAGCAACTACAGATACGCAGTATTTT.

The CDR3 reads CASSLASGTGGVWEKLFF. CDR3 in DNA: TGTGCCAGCAGCTTAGCCTCGGGGACAGGGGGCGTTTGGGAAAAACTGTTTTTT. The J gene is TRBJ1-4, the V gene TRBV7-2; 12 bases map to TRBD1. This CDR3 comprises 18 residues. Germline V gene sequence: CDR1 SGHTA, CDR2 FQGNSA. Trimming cost V 0 bases and J 8 bases; bases outside gene matches: 10.

The V gene is TRBV4-3, the J gene TRBJ1-2, with D tentatively TRBD1 (6 bases). The CDR3 consists of 16 residues. Per the germline V gene, CDR1 is LGHNA and CDR2 is YSLEER. The germline V and J ends were trimmed by 0 bases and 4 bases, with 15 bases remaining between them. The DNA of the CDR3 is TGCGCCAGCAGCCAAGATCTCGGGGGGCGGGGCTATGGCTACACCTTC. Translated, it gives CASSQDLGGRGYGYTF.

V is TRBV12-5 and J is TRBJ2-7, with 10 positions matching TRBD2. With 1 base clipped from V and 10 bases from J, the junction kept 13 bases outside the gene matches. This CDR3 has 16 residues. Germline values: CDR1 LGHNT, CDR2 FRNRAP. CDR3 protein: CASGLGGLAATGEQYF. For the CDR3, the DNA is TGTGCTAGTGGTTTGGGAGGACTAGCGGCCACAGGAGAACAGTACTTC.

The V and J genes are TRBV29-1 and TRBJ2-2; no clear D. This CDR3 comprises 12 residues. V was clipped by 0 bases and J by 7 bases, with 6 bases between them. The germline V gene encodes CDR1 SQVTM and CDR2 ANQGSEA. In nucleotides, the CDR3 is TGCAGCGTTGAAGATCGCTTCGGGGAGCTGTTTTTT. Translation: CSVEDRFGELFF.

This clone was recorded once. This chain connects TRBV19 to TRBJ2-7; no reliable D call. This CDR3 has 14 residues. V lost 3 bases and J 2 bases, leaving 11 bases between the germline ends. From germline, CDR1 is LNHDA and CDR2 SQIVND (reference sequence). CDR3 sequence (DNA): TGTGCCAGTAGTATCTTGGGCGGTCCCTACGAGCAGTACTTC. Translated: CASSILGGPYEQYF.

In its sample, this clone ranks as medium-sized. V and J are TRBV11-3 and TRBJ2-1, with a tentative D call TRBD1 (5 bases). The V end lost 4 bases, the J end lost 1 base, and 17 bases lay between the germline ends. Germline V gene sequence: CDR1 SGHNT, CDR2 YENEEA. The CDR3 contains 17 residues. CDR3 region: CASSSRKTEVSYNEQFF. In nucleotides, the CDR3 is TGTGCCAGCAGCTCGAGAAAGACAGAGGTATCCTACAATGAGCAGTTCTTC.

This clone has a handful of counts. The rearrangement links TRBV6-5 to TRBJ1-1, with D possibly being TRBD1 (5 bases). Looked up from germline, CDR1 is MNHEY and CDR2 is SVGAGI. The CDR3 has 14 amino acids. V was clipped by 7 bases and J by 0 bases, with 12 bases between them. In DNA, the CDR3 is TGTGCCAGCACCGAAGGGGTTCTGAACACTGAAGCTTTCTTT. It codes for CASTEGVLNTEAFF.

This clone came up once. The chain couples TRBV7-9 to TRBJ1-4; TRBD1 matches 7 bases. CDR1 and CDR2 (germline): SEHNR, FQNEAQ (reference sequence). The CDR3 covers 15 residues. The trim removed 5 bases at V and 4 bases at J, leaving 7 bases unmatched. CDR3 coding DNA: TGTGCCAGCAGCCCAGACAGGGCCGTTAATGAAAAACTGTTTTTT. This encodes CASSPDRAVNEKLFF.

The V gene is TRBV6-5, the J gene TRBJ1-2; 7 bases align to TRBD1. The V segment lost 5 bases and the J segment 4 bases; nucleotides outside the gene matches: 7. This CDR3 region has 14 residues. Germline assignment: CDR1 MNHEY and CDR2 SVGAGI. The CDR3 DNA follows: TGTGCCAGCAGTCAAATAGGGACAGCCTATGGCTACACCTTC. Amino acid sequence: CASSQIGTAYGYTF.

This clone was recorded a few times. The rearrangement joins TRBV4-3 to TRBJ1-4, with 10 bases matching TRBD1. Unmatched junction bases numbered 5, after V lost 1 base and J lost 6 bases. The CDR3 contains 16 residues. Germline V lookup: CDR1 LGHNA, CDR2 YSLEER. The CDR3 sequence: CASSQGHGTGDEKLFF. The CDR3 nucleotides are TGCGCCAGCAGCCAAGGGCATGGGACAGGGGATGAAAAACTGTTTTTT.